This T cell receptor beta chain was identified during a study of blood T cell repertoires in COVID-19. Study context: Sites in the United States, Italy and Spain provided acute and convalescent COVID-19 samples.

V shed 5 bases and J 3 bases; nucleotides not matched to a gene: 5. CDR1 is SGHNT, CDR2 YENEEA, per germline. The CDR3 has 14 residues. As processed by the authors: Scientists estimated how many nucleated cells there were by amplifying reference gene primers. Profiling relied on immunoSEQ multiplex PCR, and the TCRdb table lists in-frame clones only, not all of them. V, J and clone size are those of that table, while D and trimming were read from the DNA. The sample lists 90,000 to 120,000 clones; less than 85% were seen once. Sequencing was done on a sample of peripheral blood. V and J are TRBV11-3 and TRBJ2-7, with TRBD1 matching 9 bases. This clonotype originated in a woman in her thirties or forties with acute or convalescent COVID-19. The CDR3 here is CASSPKGQGYEQYF. The CDR3 nucleotides are TGTGCCAGCAGCCCCAAGGGACAGGGCTACGAGCAGTACTTC. Full variable domain (missing parts from reference TRBV11-3 and TRBJ2-7): EAGVVQSPRYKIIEKKQPVAFWCNPISGHNTLYWYLQNLGQGPELLIRYENEEAVDDSQLPKDRFSAERLKGVDSTLKIQPAELGDSAVYLCASSPKGQGYEQYFGPGTRLTVT.